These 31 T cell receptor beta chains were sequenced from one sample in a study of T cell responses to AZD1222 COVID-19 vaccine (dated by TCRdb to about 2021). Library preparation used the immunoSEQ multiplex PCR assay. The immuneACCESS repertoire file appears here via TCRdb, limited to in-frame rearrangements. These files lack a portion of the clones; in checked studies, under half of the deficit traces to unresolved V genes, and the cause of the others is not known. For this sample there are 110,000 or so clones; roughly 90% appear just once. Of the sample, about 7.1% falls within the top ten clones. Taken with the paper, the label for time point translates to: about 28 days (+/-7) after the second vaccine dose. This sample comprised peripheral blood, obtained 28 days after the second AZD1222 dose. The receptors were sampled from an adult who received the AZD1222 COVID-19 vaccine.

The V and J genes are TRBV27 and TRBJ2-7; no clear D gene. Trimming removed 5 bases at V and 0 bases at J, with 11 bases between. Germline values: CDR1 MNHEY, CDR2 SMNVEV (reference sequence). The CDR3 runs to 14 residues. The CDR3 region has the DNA TGTGCCAGCAGTGAATACGTTAACTCCTACGAGCAGTACTTC. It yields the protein CASSEYVNSYEQYF.

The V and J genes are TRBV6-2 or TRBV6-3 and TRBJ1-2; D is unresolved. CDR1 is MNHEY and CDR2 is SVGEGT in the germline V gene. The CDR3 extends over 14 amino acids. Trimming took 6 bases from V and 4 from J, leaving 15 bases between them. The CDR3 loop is CASSPDAFGYGYTF. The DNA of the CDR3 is TGTGCCAGCAGCCCGGATGCCTTCGGCTATGGCTACACCTTC.

This CDR3 is CASSSRGNTIYF. The DNA of the CDR3 is TGTGCCAGCAGCTCCCGCGGAAACACCATATATTTT. This chain joins TRBV11-3 and TRBJ1-3; no definite D call. Trimming removed 4 bases at V and 4 bases at J, with 5 bases between. CDR1 and CDR2 (germline): SGHNT, YENEEA. The CDR3 totals 12 residues.

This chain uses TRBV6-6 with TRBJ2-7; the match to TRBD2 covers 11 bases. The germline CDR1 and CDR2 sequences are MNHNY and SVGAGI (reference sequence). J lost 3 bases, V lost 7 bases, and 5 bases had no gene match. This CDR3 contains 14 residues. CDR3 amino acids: CASISTSGVYEQYF. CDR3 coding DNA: TGTGCCAGCATTTCGACTAGCGGGGTCTACGAGCAGTACTTC.

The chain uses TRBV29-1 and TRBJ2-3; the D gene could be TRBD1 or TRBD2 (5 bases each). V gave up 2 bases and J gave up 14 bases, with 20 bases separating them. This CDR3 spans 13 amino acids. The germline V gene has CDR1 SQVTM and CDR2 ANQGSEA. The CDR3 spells CSVERSGAETGYF. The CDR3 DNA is TGCAGCGTTGAAAGGAGTGGAGCGGAAACAGGGTATTTT.

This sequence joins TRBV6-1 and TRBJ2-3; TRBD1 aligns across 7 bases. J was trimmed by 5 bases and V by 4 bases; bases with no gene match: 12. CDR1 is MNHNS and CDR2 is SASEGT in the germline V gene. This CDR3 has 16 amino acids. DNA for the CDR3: TGTGCCAGCAGTGCCCGACCCAGGGGGTCGATAGATACGCAGTATTTT. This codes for CASSARPRGSIDTQYF.

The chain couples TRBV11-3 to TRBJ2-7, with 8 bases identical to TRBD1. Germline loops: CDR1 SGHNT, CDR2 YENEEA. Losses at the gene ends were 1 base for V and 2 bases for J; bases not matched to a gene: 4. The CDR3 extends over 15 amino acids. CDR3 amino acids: CASSLAGTGPYEQYF. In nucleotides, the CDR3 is TGTGCCAGCAGCTTAGCAGGGACAGGTCCCTACGAGCAGTACTTC.

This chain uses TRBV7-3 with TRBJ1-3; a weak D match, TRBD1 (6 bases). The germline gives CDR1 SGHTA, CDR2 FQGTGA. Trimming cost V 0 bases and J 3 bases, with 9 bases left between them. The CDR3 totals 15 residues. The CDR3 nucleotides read TGTGCCAGCAGCTTAACAGGGGGAAGTGGAAACACCATATATTTT. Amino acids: CASSLTGGSGNTIYF. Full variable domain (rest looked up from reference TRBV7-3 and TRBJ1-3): GAGVSQTPSNKVTEKGKYVELRCDPISGHTALYWYRQSLGQGPEFLIYFQGTGAADDSGLPNDRFFAVRPEGSVSTLKIQRTERGDSAVYLCASSLTGGSGNTIYFGEGSWLTVV.

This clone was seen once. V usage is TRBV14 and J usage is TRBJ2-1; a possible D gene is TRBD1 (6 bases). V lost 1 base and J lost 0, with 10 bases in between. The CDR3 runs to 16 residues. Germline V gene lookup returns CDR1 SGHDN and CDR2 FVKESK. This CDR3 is CASSQVVDSSYNEQFF. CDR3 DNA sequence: TGTGCCAGCAGCCAAGTGGTGGACAGCTCCTACAATGAGCAGTTCTTC.

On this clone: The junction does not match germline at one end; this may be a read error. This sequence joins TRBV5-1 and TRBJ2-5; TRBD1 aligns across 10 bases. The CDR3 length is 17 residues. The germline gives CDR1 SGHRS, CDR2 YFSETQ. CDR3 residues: CASNLGISTGGGETQYF. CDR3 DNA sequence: TGCGCCAGCAACTTGGGGATCTCGACAGGGGGCGGGGAGACCCAGTACTTC.

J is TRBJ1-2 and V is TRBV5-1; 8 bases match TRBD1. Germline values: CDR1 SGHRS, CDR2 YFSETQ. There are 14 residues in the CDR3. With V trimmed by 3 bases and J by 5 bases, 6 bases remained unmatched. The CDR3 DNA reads TGCGCCAGCAGCTCAAGAGGACAGGGATATGGCTACACCTTC. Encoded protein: CASSSRGQGYGYTF.

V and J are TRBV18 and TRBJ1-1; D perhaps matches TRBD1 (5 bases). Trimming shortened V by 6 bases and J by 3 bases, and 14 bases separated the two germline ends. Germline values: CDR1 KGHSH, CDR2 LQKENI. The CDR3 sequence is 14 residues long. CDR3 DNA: TGTGCCAGCTCTCCCGGGTTGGGGCACACTGAAGCTTTCTTT. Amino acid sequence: CASSPGLGHTEAFF. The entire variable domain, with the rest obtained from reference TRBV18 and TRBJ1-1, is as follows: NAGVMQNPRHLVRRRGQEARLRCSPMKGHSHVYWYRQLPEEGLKFMVYLQKENIIDESGMPKERFSAEFPKEGPSILRIQQVVRGDSAAYFCASSPGLGHTEAFFGQGTRLTVV.

This CDR3 is CASSTPSGGSGELFF. In DNA form, the CDR3 reads TGTGCCAGTAGCACCCCTAGCGGGGGTAGCGGGGAGCTGTTTTTT. The chain joins TRBV19 to TRBJ2-2, with 10 bases identical to TRBD2. The ends lost 6 bases at V and 7 bases at J; junction bases unmatched: 8. CDR1 LNHDA and CDR2 SQIVND come from the germline V gene (reference sequence). The CDR3 runs 15 residues.

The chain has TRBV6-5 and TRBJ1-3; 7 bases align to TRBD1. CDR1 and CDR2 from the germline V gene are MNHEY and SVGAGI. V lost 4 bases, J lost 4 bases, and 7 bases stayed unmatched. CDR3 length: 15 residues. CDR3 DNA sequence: TGTGCCAGCAGTTTTGACAGGGCTGGGGGAAACACCATATATTTT. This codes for CASSFDRAGGNTIYF.

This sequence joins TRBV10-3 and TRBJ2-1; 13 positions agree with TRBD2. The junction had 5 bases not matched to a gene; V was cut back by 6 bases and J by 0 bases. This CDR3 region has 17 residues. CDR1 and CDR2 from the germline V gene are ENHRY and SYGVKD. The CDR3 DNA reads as TGTGCCATCAGGACAACTAGCGGGAGGGGCTCCTACAATGAGCAGTTCTTC. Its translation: CAIRTTSGRGSYNEQFF.

The chain's CDR3 is CASRKDTNLGETQYF. CDR3 sequence (DNA): TGTGCCAGCAGGAAGGACACTAACCTGGGCGAGACCCAGTACTTC. The chain combines TRBV2 with TRBJ2-5, with D possibly TRBD1 on 5 matching bases. The length of the CDR3 is 15 residues. The V end lost 6 bases, the J end lost 5 bases, and 19 bases lay between the germline ends. Germline CDR1 SNHLY, CDR2 FYNNEI.

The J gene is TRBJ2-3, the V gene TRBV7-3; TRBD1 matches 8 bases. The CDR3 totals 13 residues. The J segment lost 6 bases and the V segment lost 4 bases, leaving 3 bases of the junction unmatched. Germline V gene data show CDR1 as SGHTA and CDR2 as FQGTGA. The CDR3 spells CASSSNRGDTQYF. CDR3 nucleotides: TGTGCCAGCAGCTCCAACAGGGGGGATACGCAGTATTTT.

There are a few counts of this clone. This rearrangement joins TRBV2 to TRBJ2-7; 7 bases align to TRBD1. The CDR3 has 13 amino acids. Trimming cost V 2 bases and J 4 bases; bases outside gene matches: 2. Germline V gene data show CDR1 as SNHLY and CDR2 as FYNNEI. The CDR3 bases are TGTGCCAGCAGTGAACCGACAGGGTACGAGCAGTACTTC. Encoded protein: CASSEPTGYEQYF.

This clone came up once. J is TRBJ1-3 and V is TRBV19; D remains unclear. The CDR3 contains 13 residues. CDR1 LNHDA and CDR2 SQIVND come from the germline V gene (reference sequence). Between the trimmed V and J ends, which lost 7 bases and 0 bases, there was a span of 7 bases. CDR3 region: CASMRSSGNTIYF. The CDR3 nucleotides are TGTGCCAGTATGCGGAGCTCTGGAAACACCATATATTTT.

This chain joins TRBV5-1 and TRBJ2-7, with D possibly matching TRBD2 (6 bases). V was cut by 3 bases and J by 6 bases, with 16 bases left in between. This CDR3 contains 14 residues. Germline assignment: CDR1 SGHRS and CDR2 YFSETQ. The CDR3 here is CASSWEDPQREQYF. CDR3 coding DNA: TGCGCCAGCAGCTGGGAGGATCCCCAACGCGAGCAGTACTTC. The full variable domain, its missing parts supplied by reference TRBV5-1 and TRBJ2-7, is KAGVTQTPRYLIKTRGQQVTLSCSPISGHRSVSWYQQTPGQGLQFLFEYFSETQRNKGNFPGRFSGRQFSNSRSEMNVSTLELGDSALYLCASSWEDPQREQYFGPGTRLTVT.

CDR3 DNA sequence: TGCGCCAGCAGCCAGACTAGCACCTACAATGAGCAGTTCTTC. The encoded protein is CASSQTSTYNEQFF. The V gene is TRBV4-1, the J gene TRBJ2-1; 7 bases match TRBD2. Looked up from germline, CDR1 is MGHRA and CDR2 is YSYEKL. CDR3 length equals 14 residues. V dropped 3 bases and J dropped 2; count of bases not matched to a gene: 1.

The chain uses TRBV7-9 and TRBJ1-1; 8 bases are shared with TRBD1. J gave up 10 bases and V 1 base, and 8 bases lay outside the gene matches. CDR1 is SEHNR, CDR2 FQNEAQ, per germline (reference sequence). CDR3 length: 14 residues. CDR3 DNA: TGTGCCAGCAGCTTAGGGGTGACAGGGGCAGGAGCTTTCTTT. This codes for CASSLGVTGAGAFF.

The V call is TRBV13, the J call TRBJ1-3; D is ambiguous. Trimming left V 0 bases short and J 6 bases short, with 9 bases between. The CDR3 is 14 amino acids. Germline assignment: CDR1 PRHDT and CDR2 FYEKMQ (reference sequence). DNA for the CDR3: TGTGCCAGCAGCTTAGGAGGACGGTTAAACACCATATATTTT. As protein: CASSLGGRLNTIYF.

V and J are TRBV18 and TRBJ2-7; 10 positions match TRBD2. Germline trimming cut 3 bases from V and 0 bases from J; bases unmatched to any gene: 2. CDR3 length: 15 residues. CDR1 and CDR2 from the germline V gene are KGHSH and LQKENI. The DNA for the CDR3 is TGTGCCAGCTCACCTGGACTAGCGGACTCCTACGAGCAGTACTTC. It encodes CASSPGLADSYEQYF.

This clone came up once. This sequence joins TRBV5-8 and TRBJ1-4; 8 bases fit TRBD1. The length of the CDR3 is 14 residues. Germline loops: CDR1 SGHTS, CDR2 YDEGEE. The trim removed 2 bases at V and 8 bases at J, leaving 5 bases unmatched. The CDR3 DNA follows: TGTGCCAGCAGCTTCGGACAGGGTGGCGAAAAACTGTTTTTT. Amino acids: CASSFGQGGEKLFF. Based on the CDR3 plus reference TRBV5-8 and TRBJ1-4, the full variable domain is EAGVTQSPTHLIKTRGQQATLRCSPISGHTSVYWYQQALGLGLQFLLWYDEGEERNRGNFPPRFSGRQFPNYSSELNVNALELEDSALYLCASSFGQGGEKLFFGSGTQLSVL.

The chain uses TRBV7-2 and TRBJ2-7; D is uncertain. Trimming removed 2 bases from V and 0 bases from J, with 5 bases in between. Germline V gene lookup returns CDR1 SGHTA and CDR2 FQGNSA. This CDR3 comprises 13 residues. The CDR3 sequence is CASSLRNSYEQYF. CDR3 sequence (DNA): TGTGCCAGCAGCTTAAGGAACTCCTACGAGCAGTACTTC.

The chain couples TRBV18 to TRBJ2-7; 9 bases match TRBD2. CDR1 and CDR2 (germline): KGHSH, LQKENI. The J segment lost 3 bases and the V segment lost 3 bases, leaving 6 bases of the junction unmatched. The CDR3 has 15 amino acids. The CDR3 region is CASSPQRGDLYEQYF. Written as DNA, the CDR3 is TGTGCCAGCTCACCCCAGCGGGGGGATCTCTACGAGCAGTACTTC.

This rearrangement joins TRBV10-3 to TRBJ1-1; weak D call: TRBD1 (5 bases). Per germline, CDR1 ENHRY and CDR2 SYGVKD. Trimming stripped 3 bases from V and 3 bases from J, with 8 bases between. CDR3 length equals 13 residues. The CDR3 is CAISDAGHTEAFF. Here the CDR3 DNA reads TGTGCCATCAGTGACGCAGGGCACACTGAAGCTTTCTTT.

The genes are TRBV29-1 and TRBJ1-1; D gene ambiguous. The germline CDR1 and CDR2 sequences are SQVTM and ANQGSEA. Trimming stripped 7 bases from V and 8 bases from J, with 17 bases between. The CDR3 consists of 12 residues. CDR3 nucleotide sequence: TGCAGCGCCCCTGACACTGGTTACGAAGCTTTCTTT. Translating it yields CSAPDTGYEAFF. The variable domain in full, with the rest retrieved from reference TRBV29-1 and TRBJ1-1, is SAVISQKPSRDICQRGTSLTIQCQVDSQVTMMFWYRQQPGQSLTLIATANQGSEATYESGFVIDKFPISRPNLTFSTLTVSNMSPEDSSIYLCSAPDTGYEAFFGQGTRLTVV.

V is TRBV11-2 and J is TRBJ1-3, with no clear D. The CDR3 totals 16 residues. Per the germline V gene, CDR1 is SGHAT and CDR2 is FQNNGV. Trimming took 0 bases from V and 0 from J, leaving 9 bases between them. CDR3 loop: CASSLDPVVSGNTIYF. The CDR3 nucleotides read TGTGCCAGCAGCTTAGATCCGGTGGTCTCTGGAAACACCATATATTTT.

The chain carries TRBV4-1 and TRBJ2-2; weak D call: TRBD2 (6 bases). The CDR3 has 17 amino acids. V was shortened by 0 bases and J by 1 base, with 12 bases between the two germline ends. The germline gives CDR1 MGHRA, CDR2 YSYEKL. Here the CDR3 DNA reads TGCGCCAGCAGCCAAGATCGGGCGGGACTGAACACCGGGGAGCTGTTTTTT. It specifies CASSQDRAGLNTGELFF.